This passage covers 21 T cell receptor beta chains from one sample sequenced in a study of T cell repertoires in cytomegalovirus infection. These receptors lack a known antigen. TCRdb fed the reads into MiXCR, producing one record per CDR3 protein. The sample has 900,000 to 950,000 distinct CDR3 sequences; roughly a third are singletons. The specimen was cultured CD8+ T cells from PBMCs, collected from culture after CMV antigen stimulation. Every receptor here comes from a human donor in good health (CMV status not recorded). Some clones in this sample may be carry-over from other donors' samples.

The V gene is TRBV14, the J gene TRBJ2-3, with a weak D call TRBD1 (5 bases). Germline V gene sequence: CDR1 SGHDN, CDR2 FVKESK. With 2 bases removed from V and 3 bases from J, the gap between germline ends came to 12 bases. The CDR3 consists of 15 residues. CDR3 sequence: CASSQYLGATDTQYF. The DNA for the CDR3 is TGTGCCAGCAGCCAATACTTAGGGGCTACAGATACGCAGTATTTT.

The chain combines TRBV13 with TRBJ1-2; 9 bases map to TRBD1. Looked up from germline, CDR1 is PRHDT and CDR2 is FYEKMQ (reference sequence). The length of the CDR3 is 13 residues. Trimming cost V 5 bases and J 7 bases; bases outside gene matches: 5. This chain's CDR3 is CASSEGQGFGYTF. In DNA, the CDR3 is TGTGCCAGCAGCGAGGGACAGGGTTTTGGCTACACCTTC.

The chain uses TRBV12-3 or TRBV12-4 and TRBJ2-3, with 11 bases matching TRBD2. V dropped 4 bases and J dropped 2; count of bases not matched to a gene: 17. This CDR3 spans 20 amino acids. The CDR3 DNA is TGTGCCAGCAGTTCACCCTGGCTAGCGGGGGGTGCCGAGCACACAGATACGCAGTATTTT. It codes for CASSSPWLAGGAEHTDTQYF.

This clonotype was observed a handful of times. V and J are TRBV24-1 and TRBJ2-5; TRBD1 matches 10 bases. This CDR3 has 15 residues. J lost 5 bases, V lost 5 bases, and 7 bases had no gene match. CDR1 is KGHDR and CDR2 is SFDVKD in the germline V gene. CDR3 bases: TGTGCCACCAGTGGGGGACAGGGGAAGGTGGAGACCCAGTACTTC. Translation gives CATSGGQGKVETQYF.

This clonotype came up many times. The V and J genes are TRBV11-3 and TRBJ1-1, with 8 bases that match TRBD1. CDR1 and CDR2 from the germline V gene are SGHNT and YENEEA. Trimming cost V 2 bases and J 7 bases; bases outside gene matches: 12. CDR3 size: 16 residues. CDR3 sequence (DNA): TGTGCCAGCAGCTTAAGAAGGGTCCAGGGGGCAATTGAAGCTTTCTTT. It specifies CASSLRRVQGAIEAFF.

This chain links TRBV24-1 with TRBJ2-2; D unclear. Germline values: CDR1 KGHDR, CDR2 SFDVKD. The CDR3 has 12 residues. Trimming left V 10 bases short and J 6 bases short, with 11 bases between. The CDR3 nucleotides read TGTGCCACTGCCCGGGTCGCCGGGGAGCTGTTTTTT. It translates to CATARVAGELFF.

The table lists this clonotype with a count of one. Its ends do not fully match the called genes, so a read error is possible. The genes are TRBV11-2 and TRBJ1-2; possible D gene TRBD1, 5 bases. The germline V gene has CDR1 SGHAT and CDR2 FQNNGV. The CDR3 extends over 15 amino acids. In nucleotides, the CDR3 is TGTACCAGCAGCTTAGATCGAGGGACCGACTATGGCTACACCTTC. Encoded protein: CTSSLDRGTDYGYTF.

In this sample, this clonotype turned up many times. The rearrangement uses TRBV27 and TRBJ2-5, with D perhaps TRBD1 (6 bases). Germline loops: CDR1 MNHEY, CDR2 SMNVEV (reference sequence). V gave up 5 bases and J gave up 2 bases, with 12 bases separating them. CDR3 length: 14 amino acids. The CDR3 here is CASSLGQLQETQYF. CDR3 coding DNA: TGTGCCAGCAGTCTAGGACAGTTACAAGAGACCCAGTACTTC.

This clonotype was counted between two and nine times. J is TRBJ2-5 and V is TRBV10-3; 8 nucleotides line up with TRBD2. V shed 3 bases, J shed 5 bases, and the junction held 8 bases outside the gene matches. The CDR3 has 15 amino acids. The germline CDR1 and CDR2 sequences are ENHRY and SYGVKD. CDR3 amino acids: CAISDETSEVETQYF. Written as DNA, the CDR3 is TGTGCCATCAGTGACGAGACTAGCGAGGTGGAGACCCAGTACTTC.

V gene TRBV19 combines with J gene TRBJ2-5, with D possibly being TRBD2 (6 bases). CDR3 size: 15 residues. Germline loops: CDR1 LNHDA, CDR2 SQIVND (reference sequence). Deletions cut 4 bases from V and 5 bases from J, with 17 bases between. CDR3 amino acids: CASSTDTVAGETQYF. The CDR3 nucleotides read TGTGCCAGTAGTACGGACACCGTGGCGGGGGAGACCCAGTACTTC.

The chain joins TRBV9 to TRBJ1-4; weak D call: TRBD1 (5 bases). Looked up from germline, CDR1 is SGDLS and CDR2 is YYNGEE. V was clipped by 0 bases and J by 5 bases, with 11 bases between them. CDR3 length: 15 residues. The CDR3 region has the DNA TGTGCCAGCAGCGTAGCCGGGACTGAAAATGAAAAACTGTTTTTT. It yields the protein CASSVAGTENEKLFF.

This sequence joins TRBV7-9 and TRBJ1-1, with D hard to call. CDR3 size: 13 residues. Per the germline V gene, CDR1 is SEHNR and CDR2 is FQNEAQ (reference sequence). V was shortened by 7 bases and J by 3 bases, with 12 bases between the two germline ends. In DNA form, the CDR3 reads TGTGCCAGCACCCATTCCGGGGACACTGAAGCTTTCTTT. Translation: CASTHSGDTEAFF.

This clonotype was observed a handful of times. The chain employs TRBV10-3 and TRBJ1-1; 7 bases are shared with TRBD1. CDR1 is ENHRY, CDR2 SYGVKD, per germline. With V trimmed by 6 bases and J by 7 bases, 5 bases remained unmatched. CDR3 size: 12 residues. CDR3 residues: CAIRPGQVEAFF. Written as DNA, the CDR3 is TGTGCCATCAGGCCTGGACAGGTTGAAGCTTTCTTT.

In its sample, this clonotype was seen many times. V and J are TRBV11-1 and TRBJ2-3; 9 bases fit TRBD1. The CDR3 consists of 16 residues. From germline, CDR1 is SGHAT and CDR2 FQDESV (reference sequence). V gave up 5 bases and J gave up 2 bases; unmatched junction bases: 8. This CDR3 is CASSEPGQGHTDTQYF. CDR3 nucleotides: TGTGCCAGCAGCGAACCGGGACAGGGTCACACAGATACGCAGTATTTT.

This clonotype was seen only a few times. This sequence joins TRBV14 and TRBJ1-1, with a weak D call TRBD1 (6 bases). The germline CDR1 and CDR2 sequences are SGHDN and FVKESK. V was clipped by 0 bases and J by 13 bases, with 12 bases between them. This CDR3 is 12 amino acids long. The CDR3 loop is CASSQDNREDFF. In DNA, the CDR3 is TGTGCCAGCAGCCAAGATAACAGGGAGGATTTCTTT.

The table lists this clonotype with a count of one. A much larger clone differs from this one at a single base, so this may be a read error. The genes are TRBV7-6 and TRBJ2-5; D is perhaps TRBD1 (6 bases). The CDR3 covers 14 residues. The V gene's germline CDR1 is SGHVS and CDR2 FNYEAQ. The CDR3 DNA reads TGTGTCAGCAGCGCCGCAGGGGTTCAAGAGACCCAGTACTTC. As protein: CVSSAAGVQETQYF.

This clonotype is a singleton in its sample. The chain carries TRBV6-6 and TRBJ2-1; the match to TRBD2 covers 14 bases. V trimming: 0 bases; J trimming: 15 bases; junction bases outside the gene matches: 16. Per germline, CDR1 MNHNY and CDR2 SVGAGI (reference sequence). This CDR3 spans 18 amino acids. The CDR3 DNA sequence: TGTGCCAGCAGTTACTCCCGACTAGCGGGGGGGCCGGGCAATGAGTGGTTCTTC. It encodes CASSYSRLAGGPGNEWFF.

The count of this clonotype is one. This CDR3 fails to terminate in the conserved phenylalanine or tryptophan, so it likely reflects a read error. The gene calls are TRBV27 and TRBJ1-2; D is undetermined. The CDR3 sequence is 15 residues long. Germline CDR1 and CDR2: MNHEY and SMNVEV (reference sequence). The V end was cut by 0 bases, the J end by 0 bases, with 8 bases between. The CDR3, as DNA: TGTGCCAGCAGTTTATCGAGTGGAGCTAACTATGGCTACACCTCC. It translates to CASSLSSGANYGYTS.

The sample holds a few counts of this clonotype. The V call is TRBV7-9, the J call TRBJ2-7; D is perhaps TRBD1 (6 bases). V gave up 1 base and J gave up 5 bases, with 12 bases separating them. The length of the CDR3 is 14 residues. Per the germline V gene, CDR1 is SEHNR and CDR2 is FQNEAQ (reference sequence). CDR3 nucleotides: TGTGCCAGCAGCTTAGAGGGGGACCCAAACGAGCAGTACGTC. Translation gives CASSLEGDPNEQYV.

This chain uses TRBV19 with TRBJ1-1; tentatively, D is TRBD1 (6 bases). The CDR3 consists of 15 residues. The ends were cut back, 5 bases at V and 2 bases at J, with 15 bases in the middle. Germline-derived CDR1 and CDR2 are LNHDA and SQIVND (reference sequence). In DNA form, the CDR3 reads TGTGCCAGTAGTGTCGGGACAATCACAAACACTGAAGCTTTCTTT. Translation: CASSVGTITNTEAFF.

The chain has TRBV6-2 or TRBV6-3 and TRBJ2-3; the match to TRBD2 covers 9 bases. V dropped 5 bases and J dropped 2; count of bases not matched to a gene: 11. The germline gives CDR1 MNHEY, CDR2 SVGEGT. The CDR3 has 17 residues. This CDR3 reads CASSVAGDSRDTDTQYF. The CDR3 DNA follows: TGTGCCAGCAGTGTAGCGGGGGACTCCCGCGACACAGATACGCAGTATTTT.